A selection of T cell receptor beta chains follows, all from one sample in a study of blood T cells in healthy people across ages. MiXCR, run by TCRdb on the 5' RACE reads, gives a single entry per CDR3 protein. Of 1,500,000 or so distinct CDR3 sequences in the sample, about 45% were seen once. Sample: blood. The receptors stem from a woman younger than 35 in good health. Both conserved end residues are part of each CDR3. A D gene is named only where the DNA matches it firmly. A row's size may be missing; if present it is once, few, many or a size class.

v_gene	abundance	j_gene	d_gene	CDR3aa	CDR3nt
TRBV5-1	few	TRBJ2-1	-	CASSLASAVSYNEQFF	TGCGCCAGCAGCTTGGCGTCGGCGGTCTCCTACAATGAGCAGTTCTTC
TRBV27	many	TRBJ1-5	TRBD1	CASSYRGGNQPQHF	TGTGCCAGCAGTTACAGGGGCGGCAATCAGCCCCAGCATTTT
TRBV19	-	TRBJ2-7	-	CASSITSVAYEQYF	TGTGCCAGTAGTATTACTTCCGTCGCCTACGAGCAGTACTTC
TRBV6-5	-	TRBJ1-1	TRBD1	CASSYSKQGLNTEAFF	TGTGCCAGCAGTTACTCGAAACAGGGGTTGAACACTGAAGCTTTCTTT
TRBV7-4	-	TRBJ2-4	-	CASSPVGPRGENIQYF	TGTGCCAGCAGCCCTGTGGGACCCCGAGGGGAAAACATTCAGTACTTC
TRBV7-9	-	TRBJ1-2	-	CASSLRTSYGYTF	TGTGCCAGCAGCTTACGCACGAGCTATGGCTACACCTTC
TRBV18	few	TRBJ2-1	TRBD2	CASSPRTSGGIYNEQFF	TGTGCCAGCTCACCTAGGACTAGCGGGGGCATTTACAATGAGCAGTTCTTC
TRBV12-3/TRBV12-4	-	TRBJ2-3	-	CASSFVPGDTQYF	TGTGCCAGCAGTTTTGTTCCCGGGGATACGCAGTATTTT
TRBV18	-	TRBJ1-4	-	CASSPAWEVLQKKLFF	TGTGCCAGCTCACCAGCCTGGGAAGTACTCCAGAAGAAACTGTTTTTT
TRBV28	-	TRBJ2-7	-	CASSLTIYEQYF	TGTGCCAGCAGTTTGACCATATACGAGCAGTACTTC
TRBV7-2	many	TRBJ2-5	-	CASSFNRGKETQYF	TGTGCCAGCAGCTTCAATAGGGGGAAAGAGACCCAGTACTTC
TRBV20-1	-	TRBJ1-2	TRBD1	CSARDSRGLRQGAGYGYTF	TGCAGTGCTAGAGATAGTCGAGGGTTGAGACAGGGGGCAGGCTATGGCTACACCTTC
TRBV7-2	few	TRBJ2-5	TRBD2	CASSLRGTSGLQETQYF	TGTGCCAGCAGCTTACGCGGGACTAGCGGATTACAAGAGACCCAGTACTTT
TRBV28	-	TRBJ2-3	-	CASSFPEGRRWTDTQYF	TGTGCCAGCAGTTTTCCTGAAGGGCGGAGGTGGACAGATACGCAGTATTTT
TRBV27	once	TRBJ2-6	-	CASSPSGTTGANVLTF	TGTGCCAGCAGTCCATCCGGGACAACGGGGGCCAACGTCCTGACTTTC
TRBV6-5	-	TRBJ1-2	-	CASSYPGHGYTF	TGTGCCAGCAGTTACCCGGGGCATGGCTACACCTTC
TRBV20-1	few	TRBJ2-2	-	CSARLPGVTNTGELFF	TGCAGTGCTAGACTTCCAGGGGTAACGAACACCGGGGAGCTGTTTTTT
TRBV5-6	few	TRBJ1-2	-	CASSSSAYYGYTF	TGTGCCAGCAGCTCCTCAGCCTACTATGGCTACACCTTC
TRBV7-2	few	TRBJ2-5	-	CASSLGARVVNNEQYF	TGTGCCAGCAGCTTAGGAGCCAGGGTGGTAAACAATGAGCAGTACTTC
TRBV3-1	few	TRBJ1-1	-	CASSQDRARPTEAFF	TGTGCCAGCAGCCAAGACCGGGCGCGCCCCACTGAAGCTTTCTTT
TRBV7-2	once	TRBJ2-7	-	CASSLSGQTYSYEQYF	TGTGCCAGCAGCTTAAGCGGACAGACTTACTCCTACGAGCAGTACTTC
TRBV2	-	TRBJ2-7	TRBD2	CASSEGLAGSYEQYF	TGTGCCAGCAGTGAGGGACTAGCGGGGTCCTACGAGCAGTACTTC
TRBV15	few	TRBJ1-4	TRBD1	CATSRIPGQVPEKLFF	TGTGCCACCAGCAGAATCCCGGGACAGGTGCCTGAAAAACTGTTTTTT
TRBV4-3	-	TRBJ1-6	-	CASSQEGRDHNSPLHF	TGCGCCAGCAGCCAAGAGGGCAGGGACCATAATTCACCCCTCCACTTT
TRBV7-9	-	TRBJ2-1	TRBD2	CASSPLAGVNSEQFF	TGTGCCAGCAGCCCGCTAGCGGGAGTAAACAGTGAGCAGTTCTTC
TRBV15	few	TRBJ2-3	TRBD2	CATSDSSGADTQYF	TGTGCCACCAGCGACTCTAGCGGGGCAGATACGCAGTATTTT
TRBV6-1	-	TRBJ2-7	TRBD1	CASSDRDRYYEQYF	TGTGCCAGCAGTGACCGGGACAGATACTACGAGCAGTACTTC
TRBV7-6	-	TRBJ2-5	-	CASSLREETGTPLETQYF	TGTGCCAGCAGCTTAAGGGAAGAAACAGGAACCCCCCTGGAGACCCAGTACTTC
TRBV4-1	-	TRBJ1-1	-	CASSPGSGQNTEAFF	TGCGCCAGCAGCCCTGGGAGTGGGCAGAACACTGAAGCTTTCTTT
TRBV10-3	few	TRBJ2-1	-	CAISESNGLKRNEQFF	TGTGCCATCAGTGAGTCGAATGGTCTGAAGCGCAATGAGCAGTTCTTC
TRBV7-3	-	TRBJ2-3	-	CASSLNPREKTQYF	TGTGCCAGCAGCTTAAACCCGAGGGAGAAGACGCAGTATTTT
TRBV6-5	few	TRBJ2-5	-	CASSYVQQETQYF	TGTGCCAGCAGTTACGTGCAGCAAGAGACCCAGTACTTC
TRBV4-1	once	TRBJ1-3	TRBD1	CASSQDVGARTGGPFSGNTIYF	TGCGCCAGCAGCCAAGATGTAGGCGCTCGGACAGGGGGCCCATTCTCTGGAAACACCATATATTTT
TRBV28	-	TRBJ1-3	-	CASSARFKGNTIYF	TGTGCCAGCAGTGCAAGGTTCAAGGGAAACACCATATATTTT
TRBV19	few	TRBJ2-5	TRBD2	CASSIDRAGARETQYF	TGTGCCAGTAGTATAGATCGGGCGGGAGCGAGGGAGACCCAGTACTTC
TRBV6-1	-	TRBJ1-2	TRBD1	CASSEAAGGYGYTF	TGTGCCAGCAGTGAAGCGGCAGGGGGCTATGGCTACACCTTC
TRBV4-3	-	TRBJ1-5	-	CASSRRVESNQPQHF	TGCGCCAGCAGCCGAAGGGTGGAGAGCAATCAGCCCCAGCATTTT
TRBV3-1	-	TRBJ2-3	-	CASSRGHGAGTQYF	TGTGCCAGCAGCCGAGGACATGGGGCGGGTACGCAGTATTTT
TRBV4-3	-	TRBJ2-1	TRBD1	CASSQEWGLSGTGELETQFF	TGCGCCAGCAGCCAAGAATGGGGTTTGTCCGGGACAGGGGAATTAGAGACCCAGTTCTTC
TRBV28	-	TRBJ1-2	TRBD1	CASSLEQGAMGGYTF	TGTGCCAGCAGTCTCGAACAGGGGGCAATGGGCGGCTACACCTTC
TRBV6-2/TRBV6-3	few	TRBJ2-7	-	CASSFPSSSDEQYF	TGTGCCAGCAGTTTCCCTAGTTCGTCCGACGAGCAGTACTTC
TRBV20-1	few	TRBJ1-2	-	CSAPNGYTF	TGCAGTGCTCCGAATGGCTACACCTTC